This T cell receptor beta chain was profiled in a study of blood T cell repertoires in COVID-19 (dated by TCRdb to the early 2020s). At the level of the whole study: The collaborator samples originated in the United States, Italy and Spain and spanned the acute and convalescent phases of COVID-19. A de-identified subject ID, COVID-19 status, age in years and sex were almost always included in the sample metadata. The samples were drawn from two sources: the first 160 participants of the ongoing ImmuneRACE study, and about 1,300 subjects contributed by 6 global collaborators. The prospective study material was composed of cDNA or gDNA derived from T cells, B-cell-depleted T cells, or PBMCs. Where available, HLA class I and class II types were taken from metadata supplied by the sample provider and were not determined by assay-based typing. The dataset comprised deeply sampled blood TCRbeta repertoires from subjects exposed to, actively infected with, or recovered from COVID-19. The repertoires were released in a freely available public database meant as a resource for research on the immune response to SARS-CoV-2.

Each collaborating institution followed its own protocols to collect whole blood in K2EDTA tubes. For TCRbeta analysis, collaborators shipped samples in one of three forms: frozen whole blood, isolated PBMCs, or DNA extracted from either of those sample types. Remarks on this clone: The clone's antigen remains unknown. There are no base qualities to consult, and no much larger clone falls within one base.

As encoded in the germline V gene (reference sequence), CDR1 is SEHNR while CDR2 is FQNEAQ. The CDR3, from cysteine to phenylalanine, totals 15 residues. Only the CDR3 part of the read is kept: 45 bases, read in frame from the first base. V is pared back by 1 base and J by 0 bases, with 9 bases lying between the germline termini. The paper as a whole reports these results and caveats: The quantity of clinical and demographic metadata differed by source and by participant and was supplied without curation.

The immunoSEQ Assay, a bias-controlled multiplex PCR, was used to amplify TCRbeta CDR3 regions from genomic DNA. As for the original processing: Within the assay, amplification of reference gene primers was used to estimate how many nucleated cells each sample contained. To quantify the absolute abundance of each unique TCRbeta CDR3 rearrangement, sequence reads were collapsed and filtered. Productive Simpson clonality was computed per sample as the square root of Simpson's diversity index over productive rearrangements. Held by TCRdb, this immuneACCESS table contains in-frame sequences only and omits some clones. Under half of the omission traces to an unresolved V gene where checked; the cause of the rest is unknown. The V and J calls and clone size were taken over from that table, and D and trimming were inferred from the DNA. The sample table lists approximately 150,000 clones, 70% to 90% of them with a count of one. The ten largest account for roughly 28% of the sample.

This chain joins TRBV7-9 to TRBJ2-5, and perhaps TRBD1 as D gene, on 6 matching bases. Material for sequencing was peripheral blood. This TCR came from a human donor in a cohort sampled during active COVID-19. The CDR3 reads as follows: CASSLGQGNQETQYF. The sequenced DNA is TGTGCCAGCAGCTTAGGGCAGGGGAACCAAGAGACCCAGTACTTC. Here the CDR3 is joined to the reference TRBV7-9 and TRBJ2-5 genes, and the full variable domain is: DTGVSQNPRHKITKRGQNVTFRCDPISEHNRLYWYRQTLGQGPEFLTYFQNEAQLEKSRLLSDRFSAERPKGSFSTLEIQRTEQGDSAMYLCASSLGQGNQETQYFGPGTRLLVL.